This TCR beta chain was identified during a study of Ad26.COV2.S vaccination and SARS-CoV-2 variants. Across the study: The donor participated in the COV1001 trial, in its Ad26.COV2.S arm. Study results and limitations: Participants given vaccine showed non-spike TCR breadth similar to that of placebo recipients.

About this clone itself: Its specificity is not known.

Repertoires were generated with immunoSEQ multiplex PCR, while TCRdb's copy carries only in-frame clones and drops some. The sample consists of about 400,000 clones, about nine tenths of them appearing once. Stated treatment: 15 to 20 received Ad26.COV2.S at low or high dose, single or two shots; roughly 5 received placebo; per-sample allocation not given. Collection of the samples took place on day 63 after the first injection of vaccine or placebo. Expressing Wuhan-strain SARS-CoV-2 spike, an Ad26 vector served as the vaccine. The germline V gene encodes CDR1 KGHSH and CDR2 LQKENI. The CDR3 extends over 15 amino acids. V lost 7 bases and J lost 4; bases outside the gene matches: 9.

The V call is TRBV18, the J call TRBJ1-1; 10 bases are a match to TRBD1. The sequence was collected from a person between 18 and 65 years old who received the Ad26.COV2.S COVID-19 vaccine or a placebo. Sequencing was performed on peripheral blood, taken in a trial of Ad26.COV2.S vaccine versus placebo. In DNA form, the CDR3 reads TGTGCCAGCTTCGGACAGGGGGTCGGTGGCACTGAAGCTTTCTTT. Protein: CASFGQGVGGTEAFF. The variable domain in full, completed from reference TRBV18 and TRBJ1-1, reads NAGVMQNPRHLVRRRGQEARLRCSPMKGHSHVYWYRQLPEEGLKFMVYLQKENIIDESGMPKERFSAEFPKEGPSILRIQQVVRGDSAAYFCASFGQGVGGTEAFFGQGTRLTVV.